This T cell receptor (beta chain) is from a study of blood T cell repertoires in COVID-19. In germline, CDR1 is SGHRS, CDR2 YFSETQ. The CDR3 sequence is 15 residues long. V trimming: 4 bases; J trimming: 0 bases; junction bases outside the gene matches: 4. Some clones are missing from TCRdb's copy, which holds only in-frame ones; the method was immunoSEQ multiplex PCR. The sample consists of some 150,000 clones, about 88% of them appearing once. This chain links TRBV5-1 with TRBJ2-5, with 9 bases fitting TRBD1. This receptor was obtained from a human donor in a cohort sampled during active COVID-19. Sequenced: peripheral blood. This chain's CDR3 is CASSVGTGNQETQYF. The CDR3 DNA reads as TGCGCCAGCAGCGTCGGGACAGGGAACCAAGAGACCCAGTACTTC. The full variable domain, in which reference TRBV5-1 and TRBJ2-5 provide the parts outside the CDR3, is KAGVTQTPRYLIKTRGQQVTLSCSPISGHRSVSWYQQTPGQGLQFLFEYFSETQRNKGNFPGRFSGRQFSNSRSEMNVSTLELGDSALYLCASSVGTGNQETQYFGPGTRLLVL.